These 26 T cell receptor beta chains came from one sample sequenced in a study of T cells in Graves' hyperthyroidism and ophthalmopathy. TCR beta CDR3 sequences were amplified from RNA transcripts. A set of HTBI primers served as the primers for a first-round RT-PCR of the TCR CDR3. TCRdb recomputed calls from the multiplex PCR reads with MiXCR, one row per CDR3 protein. The sample includes some 690,000 distinct CDR3 sequences, 17% of them seen just once. Sequencing was performed on blood. Receptor source: a man aged 50-60 years with Graves' hyperthyroidism.

This rearrangement joins TRBV30 to TRBJ2-7; the match to TRBD1 covers 7 bases. This CDR3 has 13 amino acids. Germline V gives CDR1 GTSNPN, CDR2 SVGIG (reference sequence). The J segment lost 6 bases and the V segment lost 2 bases, leaving 7 bases of the junction unmatched. The CDR3: CAWSQGQPSEQYF. Here the CDR3 DNA reads TGTGCCTGGAGTCAGGGACAGCCGAGCGAGCAGTACTTC.

This clonotype has at least ten counts. This rearrangement joins TRBV10-3 to TRBJ1-1; weak D call: TRBD1 (6 bases). This CDR3 comprises 12 residues. V lost 10 bases and J 7 bases, leaving 16 bases between the germline ends. Per germline, CDR1 ENHRY and CDR2 SYGVKD. The CDR3: CATADSEHEAFF. For the CDR3, the DNA is TGTGCCACTGCGGACAGCGAGCATGAAGCTTTCTTT.

This clonotype was seen at least ten times. The J gene is TRBJ1-2, the V gene TRBV20-1, with 8 bases identical to TRBD1. The V gene end was trimmed by 4 bases and the J gene end by 4 bases; junction bases not matched to a gene: 5. Germline V gene sequence: CDR1 DFQATT, CDR2 SNEGSKA (reference sequence). This CDR3 has 13 residues. This chain's CDR3 is CSATTGTGYGYTF. As DNA, the CDR3 is TGCAGTGCTACCACCGGGACAGGCTATGGCTACACCTTC.

The table lists this clonotype with many counts. The V call is TRBV2, the J call TRBJ1-4, with D uncertain. CDR3 length equals 14 residues. Germline loops: CDR1 SNHLY, CDR2 FYNNEI. With 5 bases removed from V and 7 bases from J, the gap between germline ends came to 14 bases. For the CDR3, the DNA is TGTGCCAGCAGTCGGTCAATCGGGAGTGAAAAACTGTTTTTT. It specifies CASSRSIGSEKLFF.

This clonotype was picked up many times. This chain joins TRBV2 and TRBJ2-5, with D perhaps matching TRBD1 (10 bases). V was cut by 6 bases and J by 4 bases, with 24 bases left in between. The germline V gene encodes CDR1 SNHLY and CDR2 FYNNEI. This CDR3 is built from 17 residues. CDR3 sequence reads: CASRGGTGVTSGETQYF. The CDR3, as DNA: TGTGCCAGCAGGGGGGGGACAGGGGTGACTAGCGGAGAGACCCAGTACTTC.

In its sample, this clonotype was seen a few times. The chain links TRBV3-1 to TRBJ1-2; D gene uncertain. Between the trimmed V and J ends, which lost 5 bases and 3 bases, there was a span of 10 bases. The CDR3 is 13 amino acids. Germline CDR1 LGHDT, CDR2 YNNKEL (reference sequence). The CDR3 DNA reads TGTGCCAGCAGCTCCGACATGGACTATGGCTACACCTTC. It codes for CASSSDMDYGYTF.

The CDR3 DNA reads TGTGCCACCAGTGGTTCCTCGGGACAAGCCTCTAACGAGCAGTTCTTC. As protein: CATSGSSGQASNEQFF. The V call is TRBV24-1, the J call TRBJ2-1, with a possible D match to TRBD1 (6 bases). V was shortened by 5 bases and J by 10 bases, with 23 bases between the two germline ends. Germline loops: CDR1 KGHDR, CDR2 SFDVKD. This CDR3 comprises 16 residues.

This clonotype was detected many times. The J gene is TRBJ2-6, the V gene TRBV7-2; D unresolved. CDR3 size: 16 residues. The V gene lost 2 bases and the J gene lost 0 bases, with 8 bases spanning the gap. CDR1 and CDR2 (germline): SGHTA, FQGNSA. As DNA, the CDR3 is TGTGCCAGCAGCTTACAACCAAGCTCTGGGGCCAACGTCCTGACTTTC. This codes for CASSLQPSSGANVLTF. Complete variable domain (other parts from reference TRBV7-2 and TRBJ2-6): GAGVSQSPSNKVTEKGKDVELRCDPISGHTALYWYRQSLGQGLEFLIYFQGNSAPDKSGLPSDRFSAERTGGSVSTLTIQRTQQEDSAVYLCASSLQPSSGANVLTFGAGSRLTVL.

In this sample, this clonotype turned up many times. This chain links TRBV5-1 with TRBJ1-1, with D possibly TRBD1 on 6 matching bases. Germline loops: CDR1 SGHRS, CDR2 YFSETQ. This CDR3 spans 16 amino acids. Trimming removed 3 bases from V and 0 bases from J, with 15 bases in between. The DNA of the CDR3 is TGCGCCAGCAGCTGGAAGGACAGTAAGATGAACACTGAAGCTTTCTTT. It is translated as CASSWKDSKMNTEAFF.

This clonotype was seen at least ten times. The chain carries TRBV24-1 and TRBJ2-2; 7 bases are a match to TRBD1. CDR3 length: 13 amino acids. V gave up 10 bases and J gave up 5 bases; unmatched junction bases: 6. The germline V gene has CDR1 KGHDR and CDR2 SFDVKD. CDR3 residues: CATSLQGTGELFF. As DNA, the CDR3 is TGTGCCACTTCTCTACAGGGGACCGGGGAGCTGTTTTTT.

This clonotype has at least ten counts. V gene TRBV6-1 combines with J gene TRBJ1-6, with TRBD1 as a possible D gene (6 bases). V was trimmed by 5 bases and J by 5 bases, leaving 16 bases between them. Germline lookup yields CDR1 MNHNS and CDR2 SASEGT. The CDR3 extends over 16 amino acids. CDR3 protein: CASSPLRTDNNSPLHF. The CDR3 DNA reads as TGTGCCAGCAGTCCCCTGCGGACAGACAATAATTCACCCCTCCACTTT.

This clonotype was seen ten or more times. CDR3 nucleotides: TGTGCCAGCAGCTTTACCGAGACAGAAAACATTCAGTACTTC. Protein: CASSFTETENIQYF. The chain uses TRBV7-8 and TRBJ2-4, with a weak D call TRBD1 (5 bases). CDR3 size: 14 residues. The germline gives CDR1 SGHVS, CDR2 FQNEAQ. Trimming removed 3 bases at V and 5 bases at J, with 11 bases between. The full variable domain, its missing parts supplied by reference TRBV7-8 and TRBJ2-4, is GAGVSQSPRYKVAKRGQDVALRCDPISGHVSLFWYQQALGQGPEFLTYFQNEAQLDKSGLPSDRFFAERPEGSVSTLKIQRTQQEDSAVYLCASSFTETENIQYFGAGTRLSVL.

The rearrangement joins TRBV20-1 to TRBJ2-7; D is perhaps TRBD2 (7 bases). The CDR3 is made up of 14 amino acids. Per the germline V gene, CDR1 is DFQATT and CDR2 is SNEGSKA (reference sequence). Deletions cut 1 base from V and 7 bases from J, with 17 bases between. CDR3 sequence reads: CSARGGGGRGEQYF. The DNA for the CDR3 is TGCAGTGCTAGAGGGGGGGGGGGGCGAGGAGAGCAGTACTTC.

This clonotype showed up just a few times. The genes are TRBV19 and TRBJ1-1; D is unresolved. V shed 5 bases and J shed 4 bases, with 14 bases lying between them. CDR3 size: 14 residues. Looked up from germline, CDR1 is LNHDA and CDR2 is SQIVND (reference sequence). CDR3 region: CASSVGPALTEAFF. As DNA, the CDR3 is TGTGCCAGTAGTGTTGGGCCAGCCCTCACTGAAGCTTTCTTT.

This clonotype was detected only a few times. V and J are TRBV6-1 and TRBJ2-3; unclear D gene. V was shortened by 2 bases and J by 2 bases, with 17 bases between the two germline ends. The CDR3 is 17 residues long. Germline CDR1 and CDR2: MNHNS and SASEGT. CDR3: CASSEKFDQIPTDTQYF. The DNA for the CDR3 is TGTGCCAGCAGTGAAAAGTTTGACCAGATCCCCACAGATACGCAGTATTTT.

This clonotype has a handful of counts. The chain employs TRBV6-4 and TRBJ2-3; 7 nucleotides agree with TRBD2. Germline CDR1 and CDR2: MRHNA and SNTAGT. Trimming cost V 0 bases and J 4 bases; bases outside gene matches: 4. CDR3 length: 15 amino acids. This chain's CDR3 is CASSDSGGSSDTQYF. The CDR3, as DNA: TGTGCCAGCAGTGACTCCGGCGGGAGCTCAGATACGCAGTATTTT.

There are many counts of this clonotype. The chain is built from TRBV24-1 and TRBJ2-1, with 8 bases fitting TRBD2. The CDR3 spans 16 residues. Germline V gene lookup returns CDR1 KGHDR and CDR2 SFDVKD. The V gene end was trimmed by 3 bases and the J gene end by 2 bases; junction bases not matched to a gene: 5. The CDR3 loop reads CATSDIAGQTYNEQFF. The CDR3 DNA sequence: TGTGCCACCAGTGATATAGCGGGACAAACCTACAATGAGCAGTTCTTC.

This clonotype was counted many times. The V call is TRBV3-1, the J call TRBJ1-1; D ambiguous. CDR1 LGHDT and CDR2 YNNKEL come from the germline V gene (reference sequence). The CDR3 totals 16 residues. V was pared by 2 bases and J by 0 bases, with 13 bases between. The CDR3 DNA is TGTGCCAGCAGCCAATCAGCCCGGTTTATGAACACTGAAGCTTTCTTT. It specifies CASSQSARFMNTEAFF. The full variable domain, with the rest looked up from reference TRBV3-1 and TRBJ1-1, is DTAVSQTPKYLVTQMGNDKSIKCEQNLGHDTMYWYKQDSKKFLKIMFSYNNKELIINETVPNRFSPKSPDKAHLNLHINSLELGDSAVYFCASSQSARFMNTEAFFGQGTRLTVV.

This clonotype was picked up many times. The chain links TRBV28 to TRBJ1-1; no definite D call. Between the trimmed V and J ends, which lost 8 bases and 3 bases, there was a span of 7 bases. Germline V gene sequence: CDR1 MDHEN, CDR2 SYDVKM. CDR3 length: 11 amino acids. The CDR3 sequence is CASPSDTEAFF. The CDR3 DNA reads TGTGCCAGCCCATCCGACACTGAAGCTTTCTTT. Drawing the rest from reference TRBV28 and TRBJ1-1, the complete variable domain is DVKVTQSSRYLVKRTGEKVFLECVQDMDHENMFWYRQDPGLGLRLIYFSYDVKMKEKGDIPEGYSVSREKKERFSLILESASTNQTSMYLCASPSDTEAFFGQGTRLTVV.

This clonotype has at least ten counts. The genes are TRBV5-1 and TRBJ1-2; 9 bases match TRBD1. The CDR3 is 14 residues long. The V and J ends lost 0 bases and 6 bases, in that order; junction bases with no gene match: 3. CDR1 and CDR2 from the germline V gene are SGHRS and YFSETQ. The CDR3 coding sequence is TGCGCCAGCAGCTTGGAGGGGACAGGGAATGGCTACACCTTC. The encoded protein is CASSLEGTGNGYTF.

This clonotype was detected only a few times. J is TRBJ2-3 and V is TRBV6-2 or TRBV6-3; possible D gene TRBD2, 5 bases. The CDR3 is 15 residues long. Trimming removed 2 bases from V and 2 bases from J, with 11 bases in between. Per germline, CDR1 MNHEY and CDR2 SVGEGT. CDR3 in DNA: TGTGCCAGCAGTTACGTTGCGGGCCCCACAGATACGCAGTATTTT. The encoded protein is CASSYVAGPTDTQYF.

This clonotype was counted a few times. The chain links TRBV10-3 to TRBJ2-7; 9 nucleotides align to TRBD2. After removal of 5 bases from V and 6 bases from J, the junction contained 11 bases not matched to a gene. Germline V CDR1 and CDR2: ENHRY, SYGVKD. This CDR3 is built from 15 residues. The DNA for the CDR3 is TGTGCCATCAGTCCCCGGGCTAGCGGGAACCGCGAGCAGTACTTC. It is translated as CAISPRASGNREQYF.

In its sample, this clonotype was seen many times. This chain uses TRBV11-2 with TRBJ1-2; tentatively, D is TRBD1 (5 bases). Germline assignment: CDR1 SGHAT and CDR2 FQNNGV. V was pared by 5 bases and J by 1 base, with 14 bases between. There are 15 residues in the CDR3. The CDR3 DNA reads as TGTGCCAGCAGCCGGTATCCTGGGGGTAACTATGGCTACACCTTC. This sequence encodes CASSRYPGGNYGYTF.

The table lists this clonotype with a few counts. The chain has TRBV10-1 and TRBJ2-1; 14 bases are a match to TRBD2. The CDR3 sequence is 17 residues long. Germline V gives CDR1 WNHNN, CDR2 SYGVQD (reference sequence). V lost 6 bases to trimming and J lost 4 bases; unmatched junction nucleotides: 8. This CDR3 reads CASSFRLAGGPYNEQFF. CDR3 in DNA: TGCGCCAGCAGCTTCCGACTAGCGGGAGGGCCGTACAATGAGCAGTTCTTC.

V gene TRBV7-9 combines with J gene TRBJ1-1; D is undetermined. This CDR3 contains 13 residues. Germline CDR1 and CDR2: SEHNR and FQNEAQ (reference sequence). V was trimmed by 2 bases and J by 11 bases, leaving 15 bases between them. The CDR3 spells CASSLLLGMGAFF. CDR3 bases: TGTGCCAGCAGCTTACTGCTTGGTATGGGCGCTTTCTTT.

A remark on this clonotype: The CDR3 does not end in the conserved phenylalanine or tryptophan, so this is likely a read error. The V and J genes are TRBV30 and TRBJ2-5; D ambiguous. CDR3 length: 11 amino acids. Germline CDR1 and CDR2: GTSNPN and SVGIG (reference sequence). The DNA of the CDR3 is TGTGCCTGTAGTGCGCAAGAGACCCAGTACGTC. As protein: CACSAQETQYV.